The clone carrying this TCR beta chain was found many times. The antigen remains unidentified. Per the germline V gene, CDR1 is DFQATT and CDR2 is SNEGSKA (reference sequence). Trimming shortened V by 5 bases and J by 4 bases, and 14 bases separated the two germline ends. The CDR3 is made up of 13 amino acids. As for time point: newly diagnosed GD, antithyroid drugs for less than 3 months. TCR sequences were obtained from RNA taken from PBMCs. One endocrinology department in Xi'an, China, was where patients came from. This sample is drawn from a study of regulatory T cells in long-lasting Graves disease. Study findings and constraints: Thyroid tissue went unexamined; only peripheral blood was analyzed.

Sequencing libraries for TCR beta were prepared with iRepertoire HTBI primers and Arm-PCR of CDR3 regions. From the multiplex PCR reads, TCRdb called clonotypes with MiXCR, one entry per CDR3 protein. The sample holds about 440,000 distinct CDR3 sequences; just under 15% are singletons and the top ten take 16%. These data were also filed under a second study, of T cells in Graves' hyperthyroidism and ophthalmopathy. As reported in that work: In the first-round RT-PCR of the TCR CDR3, the HTBI primer set was used. Blood samples included most of the expanded thyroid clonotypes exceeding 0.001.

The rearrangement joins TRBV20-1 to TRBJ2-5; no reliable D call. The receptor's source is a woman under 40 with Graves disease. The starting material was peripheral blood mononuclear cells (PBMCs), obtained at new diagnosis, from a patient treated with antithyroid drugs. CDR3 residues: CSARIAPRETQYF. The CDR3 region has the DNA TGCAGTGCTCGTATAGCACCTCGAGAGACCCAGTACTTC.